This T cell receptor beta chain derives from a study of T cells after yellow fever vaccination. Points from the study as a whole: After the booster, approximately 95% of CD4 and just over 85% of CD8 primary-response clones were re-detected.

5'RACE template switching added a universal primer site and UMIs to TCR cDNA. Each CDR3 protein gets one entry after TCRdb re-called the 5' RACE reads with MiXCR. This sample has 350,000 to 550,000 distinct CDR3 sequences, with around a sixth found just once. This clonotype was seen a few times. Its matching antigen is unknown. Trimming left V 7 bases short and J 4 bases short, with 14 bases between. There are 14 residues in the CDR3. Germline CDR1 reads MNHEY; CDR2 reads SVGEGT. This TCR was recovered from a man aged 18 to 30 who received the YFV17D yellow fever vaccine. Here the sequenced sample was PBMCs, taken before the yellow fever booster vaccination. The V and J genes are TRBV6-2 or TRBV6-3 and TRBJ1-3; D perhaps matches TRBD1 (6 bases). CDR3 sequence (DNA): TGTGCCAGCACCAACCCAGGGGTCGGAAACACCATATATTTT. Translating it yields CASTNPGVGNTIYF.